These 15 T cell receptor beta chains were all obtained from the same sample, sequenced in a study of T-cell memory formation after mild COVID-19. Via MiXCR, TCRdb re-called the 5' RACE reads, giving one row per CDR3 protein. The repertoire has 200,000 to 300,000 distinct CDR3 sequences, 15% of them found once; the top ten carry more than 2%. The sample taken for sequencing was PBMCs or a T cell subset sorted from them (not recorded which). All receptors come from an adult woman who had mild COVID-19 (a few samples of this study predate the infection). Cell type and time point are not known.

The chain couples TRBV11-2 to TRBJ1-1; tentatively, D is TRBD1 (6 bases). Trimming removed 6 bases at V and 6 bases at J, with 14 bases between. The CDR3 is 13 residues long. Germline loops: CDR1 SGHAT, CDR2 FQNNGV. CDR3: CASRPTGIAEAFF. The CDR3 DNA follows: TGTGCCAGCAGACCTACAGGGATCGCTGAAGCTTTCTTT.

The V and J genes are TRBV3-1 and TRBJ1-5; D gene unclear. V dropped 6 bases and J dropped 5 bases, with 11 bases sitting between them. Germline V gives CDR1 LGHDT, CDR2 YNNKEL (reference sequence). The CDR3 covers 13 residues. CDR3 loop: CASSPGSYQPQHF. DNA for the CDR3: TGTGCCAGCAGTCCTGGTTCTTATCAGCCCCAGCATTTT.

The sample holds many counts of this clonotype. The CDR3, as DNA: TGCGCCAGCAGCTCGGGACAGACTGGAAACACCATATATTTT. Translated: CASSSGQTGNTIYF. The chain combines TRBV5-1 with TRBJ1-3; 7 bases are a match to TRBD1. Looked up from germline, CDR1 is SGHRS and CDR2 is YFSETQ. The CDR3 extends over 14 amino acids. The V gene end was trimmed by 3 bases and the J gene end by 2 bases; junction bases not matched to a gene: 2.

This chain links TRBV12-3 or TRBV12-4 with TRBJ1-2; D is unresolved. The germline V and J ends were trimmed by 5 bases and 7 bases, with 11 bases remaining between them. CDR3 length: 12 residues. CDR3 DNA sequence: TGTGCCAGCAGTCTATACCGGGGTGGCTACACCTTC. It encodes CASSLYRGGYTF.

The rearrangement links TRBV12-3 or TRBV12-4 to TRBJ1-1; 10 bases are a match to TRBD1. V lost 10 bases and J lost 10; bases outside the gene matches: 12. CDR3 length: 13 amino acids. CDR3 protein: CATRDHGTGVAFF. The CDR3 coding sequence is TGTGCCACCCGAGACCATGGGACAGGGGTAGCTTTCTTT.

This clonotype was observed at least ten times. The chain carries TRBV2 and TRBJ2-7; 12 bases match TRBD2. V shed 6 bases, J shed 0 bases, and the junction held 6 bases outside the gene matches. CDR1 is SNHLY, CDR2 FYNNEI, per germline. The CDR3 has 16 amino acids. The CDR3 nucleotides read TGTGCCAGCAGGACTCCGACTAGCGGGAGCTCCTACGAGCAGTACTTC. Encoded protein: CASRTPTSGSSYEQYF.

This clonotype appeared a few times. J is TRBJ1-2 and V is TRBV12-3 or TRBV12-4, with D unclear. The ends were cut back, 7 bases at V and 6 bases at J, with 21 bases in the middle. This CDR3 comprises 15 residues. Here the CDR3 reads CASNIGVGTRHGYTF. The CDR3 coding sequence is TGTGCCAGCAATATCGGGGTCGGCACCCGCCATGGCTACACCTTC.

The chain employs TRBV5-1 and TRBJ2-1, with D perhaps assigned TRBD1 or TRBD2 (5 bases each). V lost 4 bases to trimming and J lost 2 bases, with 13 bases between them. Germline lookup yields CDR1 SGHRS and CDR2 YFSETQ. CDR3 length: 15 amino acids. The CDR3 spells CASSTTPGPYNEQFF. The DNA for the CDR3 is TGCGCCAGCAGCACAACACCGGGACCCTACAATGAGCAGTTCTTC.

This chain's CDR3 is CASSFRRDSRWTNYGYTF. CDR3 bases: TGTGCCAGCAGTTTCCGCAGGGACAGTAGGTGGACTAACTATGGCTACACCTTC. V and J are TRBV12-3 or TRBV12-4 and TRBJ1-2; 7 bases are a match to TRBD1. Trimming cost V 3 bases and J 0 bases; bases outside gene matches: 13. The CDR3 is 18 amino acids.

This clonotype has only a few counts. The chain couples TRBV20-1 to TRBJ2-5; no firm D call. V lost 3 bases to trimming and J lost 0 bases, with 17 bases between them. The CDR3 extends over 16 amino acids. Germline V gene data show CDR1 as DFQATT and CDR2 as SNEGSKA (reference sequence). The CDR3 bases are TGCAGTGCTAGCCCCATCGAAAGGTCCAACCAAGAGACCCAGTACTTC. This translates into CSASPIERSNQETQYF.

There are a few counts of this clonotype. The genes are TRBV12-3 or TRBV12-4 and TRBJ2-1; D is possibly TRBD2 (6 bases). Trimming shortened V by 4 bases and J by 0 bases, and 19 bases separated the two germline ends. CDR3 size: 18 residues. CDR3 nucleotides: TGTGCCAGCAGTTCTCAATTTCGTAGCGGAAGCTCCTACAATGAGCAGTTCTTC. Its translation is CASSSQFRSGSSYNEQFF.

The chain links TRBV12-3 or TRBV12-4 to TRBJ2-1; 13 bases match TRBD2. CDR3 length: 18 amino acids. J lost 2 bases, V lost 2 bases, and 6 bases had no gene match. The CDR3 region is CASSLSLAGGITYNEQFF. In nucleotides, the CDR3 is TGTGCCAGCAGTTTATCACTAGCGGGAGGGATTACCTACAATGAGCAGTTCTTC.

This clonotype was found a few times. V gene TRBV5-1 combines with J gene TRBJ2-5; D is unclear. There are 12 residues in the CDR3. V gave up 2 bases and J gave up 3 bases, with 5 bases separating them. Germline V gives CDR1 SGHRS, CDR2 YFSETQ. The CDR3 nucleotides read TGCGCCAGCAGCTTTAATGAAGAGACCCAGTACTTC. Translated: CASSFNEETQYF.

The CDR3 DNA reads TGTGCCAGCAGCTCCATCCAGCGGACAGGAGATCAGTTCTTC. It encodes CASSSIQRTGDQFF. The genes are TRBV11-2 and TRBJ2-1; 7 bases fit TRBD1. Germline CDR1 is SGHAT and CDR2 is FQNNGV. Germline trimming cut 4 bases from V and 13 bases from J; bases unmatched to any gene: 13. CDR3 length equals 14 residues.

The chain has TRBV7-2 and TRBJ1-4; D gene uncertain. Looked up from germline, CDR1 is SGHTA and CDR2 is FQGNSA. This CDR3 contains 14 residues. The ends were cut back, 3 bases at V and 6 bases at J, with 11 bases in the middle. CDR3: CASSFTRLDEKLFF. DNA for the CDR3: TGTGCCAGCAGCTTCACTCGTTTAGATGAAAAACTGTTTTTT.